Listed here is a single T cell receptor beta chain. This clone was seen just once. Its recognized antigen is unknown. It has no much larger one-base neighbor in the sample; base qualities were not kept. This specimen belongs to a study of intratumoral heterogeneity in liver cancer. Background for the entire study: Across the full roughly 15-patient cohort, most patients were male and the median age was roughly 60 years. To investigate intratumor heterogeneity, the study integrated RNA-seq, DNA sequencing, TCR-seq and SNP array data drawn from multiple regions of hepatocellular carcinoma specimens. Of the roughly 71 multiregional samples collected from 14 HCC patients in the overall cohort, 45 to 55 were tumoral regions and around 20 were adjacent nontumoral regions.

TCR beta chain CDR3 regions were sequenced from genomic DNA using the immunoSEQ assay. Primers annealing to V and J segments amplified rearranged VDJ segments. Regarding the original processing steps: The ImmunoSeq Analyzer software was used to calculate clonality and richness metrics. Clones with differential abundance between regions were identified with Fisher's exact test combined with a beta-binomial method for additional stringency. This is the immuneACCESS table as TCRdb keeps it, with only in-frame sequences that have V and J called. A part of the clones is gone; compared with another copy, unresolved V genes explain less than half, and the rest is unexplained. D and trimming come from the DNA, and the V and J calls and clone size come from that table. This sample gives some 21,000 clones in total; approximately 73% of them show up just once. Clones ranked in the top ten supply approximately 17% of the sample.

Early-stage hepatocellular carcinoma was present in all patients, and no therapy was administered to any patient before surgical resection. None of the sampled areas showed macroscopic evidence of necrosis or hemorrhage. Multiple regions from two patients underwent TCR sequencing (ImmunoSeq). Frozen resection tissue samples were collected at least 1 cm apart from each other. The N label marked samples taken from nontumoral liver tissue adjacent to the tumor. Genomic DNA was extracted from bulk tissue using the DNeasy blood and tissue kit. What the authors observed across the whole study: A relatively low patient number and under-sampled tumor-infiltrating lymphocyte representation were acknowledged by the authors as limitations.

As encoded in the germline V gene, CDR1 is SGHTA while CDR2 is FQGNSA. The CDR3 starts with the cysteine, ends with the phenylalanine, and has 15 residues. Solely the CDR3 DNA is kept, with 45 bases framed from the first base. A distance of 18 bases separates the germline ends of V and J, which lose 6 bases and 7 bases respectively. Material: tumor-adjacent normal tissue, obtained before any cancer treatment. This TCR derives from a woman in her 70s with hepatocellular carcinoma. This receptor chain uses TRBV7-2 and TRBJ2-2; the D region is possibly TRBD1 or TRBD2, each matching across 5 bases. CDR3 loop: CASSLGPLRGGELFF. The nucleotide sequence reads as follows: TGTGCCAGCAGTTTGGGACCCCTTCGGGGCGGGGAGCTGTTTTTT.